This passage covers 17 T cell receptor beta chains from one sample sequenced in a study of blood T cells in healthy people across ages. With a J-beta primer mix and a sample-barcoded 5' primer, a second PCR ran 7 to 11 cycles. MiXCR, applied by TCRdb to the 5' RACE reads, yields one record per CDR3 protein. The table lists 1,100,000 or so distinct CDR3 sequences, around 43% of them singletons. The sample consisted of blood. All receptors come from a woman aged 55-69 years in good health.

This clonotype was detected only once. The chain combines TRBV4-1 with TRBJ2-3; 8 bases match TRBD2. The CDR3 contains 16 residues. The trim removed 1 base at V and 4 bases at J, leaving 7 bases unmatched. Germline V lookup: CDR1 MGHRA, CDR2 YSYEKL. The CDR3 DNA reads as TGCGCCAGCAGCCAAGCACCGAGACTAGCGCCAGATACGCAGTATTTT. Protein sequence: CASSQAPRLAPDTQYF.

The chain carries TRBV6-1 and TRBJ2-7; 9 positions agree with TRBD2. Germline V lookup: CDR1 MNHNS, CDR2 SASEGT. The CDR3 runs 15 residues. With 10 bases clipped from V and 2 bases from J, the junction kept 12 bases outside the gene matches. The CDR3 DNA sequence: TGTGCCAACAGAGAAGCGGGAGGACCCGCCTACGAGCAGTACTTC. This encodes CANREAGGPAYEQYF.

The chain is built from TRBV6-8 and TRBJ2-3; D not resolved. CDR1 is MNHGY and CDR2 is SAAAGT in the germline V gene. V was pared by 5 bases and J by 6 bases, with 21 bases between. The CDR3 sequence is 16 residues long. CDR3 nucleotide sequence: TGTGCCAGCAGTCACGAAGTTAGGTCGGAAAGGGATACGCAGTATTTT. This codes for CASSHEVRSERDTQYF.

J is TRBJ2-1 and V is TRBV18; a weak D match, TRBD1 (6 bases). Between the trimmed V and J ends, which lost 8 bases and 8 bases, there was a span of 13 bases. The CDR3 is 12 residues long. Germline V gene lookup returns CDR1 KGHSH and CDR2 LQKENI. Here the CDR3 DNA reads TGTGCCAGCGCCCGCAGGGGCGATGAGCAGTTCTTC. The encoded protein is CASARRGDEQFF.

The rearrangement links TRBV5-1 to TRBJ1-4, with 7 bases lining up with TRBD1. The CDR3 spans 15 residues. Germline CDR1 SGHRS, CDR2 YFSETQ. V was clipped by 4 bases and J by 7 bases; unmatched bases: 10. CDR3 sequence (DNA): TGCGCCAGCAGCCCAAGACAGGGTGAAAGTGAAAAACTGTTTTTT. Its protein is CASSPRQGESEKLFF. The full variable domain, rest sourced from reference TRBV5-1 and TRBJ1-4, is KAGVTQTPRYLIKTRGQQVTLSCSPISGHRSVSWYQQTPGQGLQFLFEYFSETQRNKGNFPGRFSGRQFSNSRSEMNVSTLELGDSALYLCASSPRQGESEKLFFGSGTQLSVL.

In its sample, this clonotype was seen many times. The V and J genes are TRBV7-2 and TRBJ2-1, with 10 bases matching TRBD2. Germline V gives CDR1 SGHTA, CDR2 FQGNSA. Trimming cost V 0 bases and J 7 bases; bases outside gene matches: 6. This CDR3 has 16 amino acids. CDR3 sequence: CASSLAGAGGLNEQFF. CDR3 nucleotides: TGTGCCAGCAGCTTAGCTGGAGCGGGAGGGCTTAATGAGCAGTTCTTC.

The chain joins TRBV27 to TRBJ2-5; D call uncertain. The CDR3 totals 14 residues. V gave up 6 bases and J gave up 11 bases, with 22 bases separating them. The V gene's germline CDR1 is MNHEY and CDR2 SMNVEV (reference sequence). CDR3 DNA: TGTGCCAGCAGCGTCTCCGTCGTGGGAAAAGAGCAGTACTTC. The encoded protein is CASSVSVVGKEQYF.

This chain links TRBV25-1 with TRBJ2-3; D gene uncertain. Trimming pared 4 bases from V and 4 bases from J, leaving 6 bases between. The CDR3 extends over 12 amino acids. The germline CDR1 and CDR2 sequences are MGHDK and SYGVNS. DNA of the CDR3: TGTGCCAGCAGTGGGGTTTCAGATACGCAGTATTTT. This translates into CASSGVSDTQYF.

CDR3 region: CASSRWTGGDVSPLHF. The CDR3 DNA is TGTGCCAGCAGTCGCTGGACAGGGGGAGATGTTTCACCCCTCCACTTT. The rearrangement uses TRBV4-2 and TRBJ1-6, with 10 bases aligning to TRBD1. CDR1 is LGHNA, CDR2 YNFKEQ, per germline. This CDR3 spans 16 amino acids. Trimming at V came to 6 bases and at J to 9 bases, leaving 11 bases not matched to a gene.

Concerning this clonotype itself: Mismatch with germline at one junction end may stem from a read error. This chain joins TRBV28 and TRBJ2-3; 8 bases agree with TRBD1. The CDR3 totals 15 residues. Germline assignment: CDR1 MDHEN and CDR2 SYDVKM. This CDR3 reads CAGSSSGGETDTQYF. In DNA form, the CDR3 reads TGTGCCGGCAGTTCCTCAGGGGGCGAGACAGATACGCAGTATTTT.

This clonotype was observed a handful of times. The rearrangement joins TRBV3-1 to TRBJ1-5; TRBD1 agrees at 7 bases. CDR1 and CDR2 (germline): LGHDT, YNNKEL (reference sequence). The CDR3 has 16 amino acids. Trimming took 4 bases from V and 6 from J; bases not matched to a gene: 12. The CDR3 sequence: CASSPAGQAGGQPQHF. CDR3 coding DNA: TGTGCCAGCAGCCCCGCCGGACAGGCTGGAGGTCAGCCCCAGCATTTT.

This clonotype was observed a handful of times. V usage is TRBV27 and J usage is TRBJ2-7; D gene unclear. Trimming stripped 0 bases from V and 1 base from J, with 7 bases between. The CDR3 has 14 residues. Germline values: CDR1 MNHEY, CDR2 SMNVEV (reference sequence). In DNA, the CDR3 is TGTGCCAGCAGTTTATCGAGAGTTTCCTACGAGCAGTACTTC. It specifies CASSLSRVSYEQYF.

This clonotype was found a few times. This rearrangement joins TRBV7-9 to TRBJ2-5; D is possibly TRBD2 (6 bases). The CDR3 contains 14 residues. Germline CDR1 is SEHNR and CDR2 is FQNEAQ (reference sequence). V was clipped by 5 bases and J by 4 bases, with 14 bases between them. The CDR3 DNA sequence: TGTGCCAGCAGCGTCGGGACTCCACCAGAGACCCAGTACTTC. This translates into CASSVGTPPETQYF.

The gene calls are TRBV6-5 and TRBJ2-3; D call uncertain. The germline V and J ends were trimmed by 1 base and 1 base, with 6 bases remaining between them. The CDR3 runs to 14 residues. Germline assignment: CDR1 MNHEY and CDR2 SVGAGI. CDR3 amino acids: CASSYYRRTDTQYF. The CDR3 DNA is TGTGCCAGCAGTTACTACCGCCGCACAGATACGCAGTATTTT.

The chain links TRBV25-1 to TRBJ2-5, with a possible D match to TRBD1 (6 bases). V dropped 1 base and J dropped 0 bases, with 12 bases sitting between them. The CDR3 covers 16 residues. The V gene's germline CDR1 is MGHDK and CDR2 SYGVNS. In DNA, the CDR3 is TGTGCCAGCAGTGAATTGGGTCAGGGGTACCAAGAGACCCAGTACTTC. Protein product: CASSELGQGYQETQYF.

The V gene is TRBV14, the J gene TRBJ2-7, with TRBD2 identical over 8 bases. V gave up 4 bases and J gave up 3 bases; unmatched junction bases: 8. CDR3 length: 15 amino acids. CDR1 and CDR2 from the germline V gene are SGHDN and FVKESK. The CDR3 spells CASSLKTSDLYEQYF. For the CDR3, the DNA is TGTGCCAGCAGCCTCAAGACTAGCGATCTCTACGAGCAGTACTTC.

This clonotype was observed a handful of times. The DNA of the CDR3 is TGTGCCAGCAGCGATACAGGCGCCTCCGAGCAGTACTTC. This gives the protein CASSDTGASEQYF. The V gene is TRBV7-2, the J gene TRBJ2-7, with TRBD1 as a possible D gene (5 bases). V lost 5 bases, J lost 6 bases, and 14 bases lay in between. Germline values: CDR1 SGHTA, CDR2 FQGNSA. CDR3 size: 13 residues.